This TCR beta chain was observed in a study of blood T cell repertoires in COVID-19. This table comes from immunoSEQ multiplex PCR, and its TCRdb copy is limited to in-frame clones, with some not included. The repertoire holds around 97,000 clones, with over 70% as singletons. The V gene's germline CDR1 is MDHEN and CDR2 SYDVKM. CDR3 size: 14 residues. V trimming: 7 bases; J trimming: 5 bases; junction bases outside the gene matches: 7. The rearrangement joins TRBV28 to TRBJ1-4; 7 bases line up with TRBD1. This sequence was found in a human donor in a cohort sampled during active or convalescent COVID-19. Sequenced sample: peripheral blood. The CDR3 nucleotides read TGTGCCAGCAACCGACAGGGCAGGAATGAAAAACTGTTTTTT. The encoded protein is CASNRQGRNEKLFF.